This passage covers 8 T cell receptor beta chains from one sample sequenced in a study of blood T cell repertoires in COVID-19. Sequencing was performed with immunoSEQ multiplex PCR; in TCRdb, only in-frame clones are kept and a portion is missing. The data hold tens of thousands of clones, with around 87% observed a single time. Sequenced material: peripheral blood. Every receptor here comes from a human donor in a cohort sampled during active COVID-19.

This chain's CDR3 is CASSPRTGSSYEQYF. The CDR3 bases are TGTGCCAGTAGTCCTAGGACAGGGTCCTCCTACGAGCAGTACTTC. The gene calls are TRBV19 and TRBJ2-7; TRBD1 agrees at 8 bases. V gave up 5 bases and J gave up 0 bases; unmatched junction bases: 6. The CDR3 has 15 amino acids. The germline V gene encodes CDR1 LNHDA and CDR2 SQIVND (reference sequence).

This sequence joins TRBV7-2 and TRBJ2-7; the D gene is possibly TRBD2 (6 bases). Trimming shortened V by 4 bases and J by 7 bases, and 14 bases separated the two germline ends. The length of the CDR3 is 13 residues. Looked up from germline, CDR1 is SGHTA and CDR2 is FQGNSA. The CDR3 DNA reads as TGTGCCAGCAGCTCCCGGGAGTTCGGGGAGCAGTACTTC. Amino acids: CASSSREFGEQYF.

The rearrangement links TRBV28 to TRBJ1-6; tentative D call: TRBD1 (6 bases). CDR1 and CDR2 from the germline V gene are MDHEN and SYDVKM. The length of the CDR3 is 16 residues. Trimming shortened V by 6 bases and J by 7 bases, and 19 bases separated the two germline ends. CDR3 in DNA: TGTGCCAGCAGCATTCCGGCCGACAGGAAAAATTCACCCCTCCACTTT. This gives the protein CASSIPADRKNSPLHF.

The chain carries TRBV25-1 and TRBJ2-2; TRBD1 is a possible D gene (6 bases). Germline V gene sequence: CDR1 MGHDK, CDR2 SYGVNS. CDR3 size: 14 residues. V gave up 5 bases and J gave up 4 bases, with 11 bases separating them. The CDR3 bases are TGTGCCAGCAGTAAAGACAGGCTCACCGGGGAGCTGTTTTTT. It codes for CASSKDRLTGELFF. The whole variable domain, filled in from reference TRBV25-1 and TRBJ2-2, reads EADIYQTPRYLVIGTGKKITLECSQTMGHDKMYWYQQDPGMELHLIHYSYGVNSTEKGDLSSESTVSRIRTEHFPLTLESARPSHTSQYLCASSKDRLTGELFFGEGSRLTVL.

CDR3 protein: CASRSTGTGINSPLHF. The CDR3 nucleotides read TGTGCCAGCAGGAGTACCGGGACAGGGATTAATTCACCCCTCCACTTT. The V gene is TRBV7-9, the J gene TRBJ1-6; 9 bases map to TRBD1. J was trimmed by 6 bases and V by 6 bases; bases with no gene match: 9. Germline lookup yields CDR1 SEHNR and CDR2 FQNEAQ (reference sequence). This CDR3 contains 16 residues.

The rearrangement uses TRBV3-1 (or the pseudogene TRBV3-2) and TRBJ2-1; weak D call: TRBD2 (6 bases). Germline V gives CDR1 LGHDT, CDR2 YNNKEL (reference sequence). The ends were cut back, 2 bases at V and 6 bases at J, with 14 bases in the middle. This CDR3 is 15 amino acids long. This CDR3 reads CASSQWRGWANEQFF. The DNA of the CDR3 is TGTGCCAGCAGCCAATGGAGGGGTTGGGCCAATGAGCAGTTCTTC.

This rearrangement joins TRBV2 to TRBJ2-3; D is undetermined. There are 13 residues in the CDR3. CDR1 SNHLY and CDR2 FYNNEI come from the germline V gene. V was clipped by 3 bases and J by 2 bases, with 6 bases between them. CDR3 nucleotides: TGTGCCAGCAGTGACTACCCCACAGATACGCAGTATTTT. Its protein product is CASSDYPTDTQYF.

This clone has only a few counts. The chain carries TRBV5-1 and TRBJ2-5, with a tentative D call TRBD1 (7 bases). Between the trimmed V and J ends, which lost 4 bases and 1 base, there was a span of 11 bases. Germline lookup yields CDR1 SGHRS and CDR2 YFSETQ. The length of the CDR3 is 14 residues. CDR3: CASSAGQSQETQYF. The CDR3 DNA is TGCGCCAGCAGCGCGGGACAGTCCCAAGAGACCCAGTACTTC.